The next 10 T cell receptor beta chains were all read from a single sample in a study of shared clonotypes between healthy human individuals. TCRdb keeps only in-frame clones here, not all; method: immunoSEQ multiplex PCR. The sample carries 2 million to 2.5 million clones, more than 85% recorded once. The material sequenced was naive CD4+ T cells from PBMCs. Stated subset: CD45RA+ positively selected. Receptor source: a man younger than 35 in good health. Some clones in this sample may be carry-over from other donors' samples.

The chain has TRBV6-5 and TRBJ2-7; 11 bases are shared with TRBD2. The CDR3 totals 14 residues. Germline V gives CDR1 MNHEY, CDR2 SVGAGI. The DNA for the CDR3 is TGTGTCTCCAAGGCGGGACTAGCGGATTACGAGCAGTACTTC. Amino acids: CVSKAGLADYEQYF.

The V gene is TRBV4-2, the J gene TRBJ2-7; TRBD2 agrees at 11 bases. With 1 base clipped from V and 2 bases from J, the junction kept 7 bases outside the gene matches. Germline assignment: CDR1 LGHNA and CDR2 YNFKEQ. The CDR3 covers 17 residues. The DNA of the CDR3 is TGTGCCAGCAGCCAAGGCCTGACTAGCGGGACCCCCTACGAGCAGTACTTC. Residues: CASSQGLTSGTPYEQYF.

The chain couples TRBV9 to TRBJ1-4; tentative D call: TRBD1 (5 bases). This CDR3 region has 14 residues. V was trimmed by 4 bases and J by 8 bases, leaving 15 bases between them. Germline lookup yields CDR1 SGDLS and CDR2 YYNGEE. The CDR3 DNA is TGTGCCAGCAGCCCTCGCCAGGGAGAAGAAAAACTGTTTTTT. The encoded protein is CASSPRQGEEKLFF.

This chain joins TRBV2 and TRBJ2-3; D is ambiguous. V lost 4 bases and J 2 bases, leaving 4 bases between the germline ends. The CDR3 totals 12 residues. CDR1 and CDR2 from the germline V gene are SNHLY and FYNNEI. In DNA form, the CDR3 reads TGTGCCAGCAGTGTTTACACAGATACGCAGTATTTT. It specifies CASSVYTDTQYF.

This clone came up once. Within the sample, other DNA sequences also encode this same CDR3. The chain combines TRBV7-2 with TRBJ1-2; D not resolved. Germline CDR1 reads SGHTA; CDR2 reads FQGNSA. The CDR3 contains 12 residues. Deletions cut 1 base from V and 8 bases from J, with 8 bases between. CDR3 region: CASSLGDGGYTF. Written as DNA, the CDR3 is TGTGCCAGCAGCTTAGGGGATGGGGGCTACACCTTC.

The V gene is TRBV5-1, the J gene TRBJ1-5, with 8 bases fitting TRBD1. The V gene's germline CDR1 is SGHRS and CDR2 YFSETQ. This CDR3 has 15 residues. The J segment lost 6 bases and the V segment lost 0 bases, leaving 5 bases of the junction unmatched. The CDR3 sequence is CASSLDAGGGQPQHF. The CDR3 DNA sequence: TGCGCCAGCAGCTTGGACGCAGGGGGCGGTCAGCCCCAGCATTTT. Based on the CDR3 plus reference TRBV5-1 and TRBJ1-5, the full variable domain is KAGVTQTPRYLIKTRGQQVTLSCSPISGHRSVSWYQQTPGQGLQFLFEYFSETQRNKGNFPGRFSGRQFSNSRSEMNVSTLELGDSALYLCASSLDAGGGQPQHFGDGTRLSIL.

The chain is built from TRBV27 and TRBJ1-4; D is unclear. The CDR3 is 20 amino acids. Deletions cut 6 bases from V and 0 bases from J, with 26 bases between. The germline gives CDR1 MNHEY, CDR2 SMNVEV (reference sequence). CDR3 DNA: TGTGCCAGCAGCCGAAGACCACACGGCCCCGGGTGGTCAACTAATGAAAAACTGTTTTTT. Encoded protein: CASSRRPHGPGWSTNEKLFF.

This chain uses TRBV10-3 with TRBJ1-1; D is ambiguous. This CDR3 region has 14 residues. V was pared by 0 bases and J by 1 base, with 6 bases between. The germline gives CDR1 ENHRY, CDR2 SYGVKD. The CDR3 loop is CAISESNKNTEAFF. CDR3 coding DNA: TGTGCCATCAGTGAGTCGAACAAGAACACTGAAGCTTTCTTT.

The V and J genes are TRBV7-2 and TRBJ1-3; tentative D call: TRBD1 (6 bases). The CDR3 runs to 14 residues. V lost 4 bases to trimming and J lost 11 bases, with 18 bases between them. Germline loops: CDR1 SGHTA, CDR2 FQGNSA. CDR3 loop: CASSSPPGHLSIYF. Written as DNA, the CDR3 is TGTGCCAGCAGCTCCCCTCCGGGACACCTCTCCATATATTTT.

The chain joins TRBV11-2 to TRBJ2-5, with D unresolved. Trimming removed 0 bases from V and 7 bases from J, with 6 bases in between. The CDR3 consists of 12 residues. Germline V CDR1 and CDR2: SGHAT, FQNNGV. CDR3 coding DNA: TGTGCCAGCAGCTTAGATGCTGGGACCCAGTACTTC. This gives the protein CASSLDAGTQYF.